This TCR beta chain was captured in a study of CD8 T cells in ankylosing spondylitis. Study-wide findings and caveats: Seemingly characteristic of ankylosing spondylitis blood was a TCR beta motif consisting of under ten highly homologous variants. There was reportedly significant enrichment of clones that were disease-linked in matched ankylosing spondylitis synovial fluid.

Trimming cost V 5 bases and J 6 bases; bases outside gene matches: 6. The CDR3 has 14 amino acids. Germline V CDR1 and CDR2: DFQATT, SNEGSKA (reference sequence). This clonotype was found a few times. The antigen is undetermined. TCRdb fed the 5' RACE reads into MiXCR, producing one record per CDR3 protein. Among roughly 440,000 distinct CDR3 sequences, under 20% were seen once, and the ten largest hold under 1.2%. Source material: blood, either unsorted or a sorted T cell fraction (not recorded which). The TCR comes from a male donor with ankylosing spondylitis. The V and J genes are TRBV20-1 and TRBJ2-3, with TRBD2 matching over 12 bases. DNA of the CDR3: TGCAGTGCTTGGACTAGCGGGGATACGGATACGCAGTATTTT. It yields the protein CSAWTSGDTDTQYF.